These 9 T cell receptor beta chains were all obtained from the same sample, sequenced in a study of blood T cells in healthy people across ages. A second PCR, run for about 7 to 11 cycles, used a sample-barcoded 5' primer plus a J-beta primer mix. TCRdb fed the 5' RACE reads into MiXCR, producing one record per CDR3 protein. Among 1.5 million to 2 million distinct CDR3 sequences listed, under 30% were seen once. Material for sequencing was blood. The receptors here all came from a woman between 25 and 40 years old in good health.

Note on this clonotype: This could be a read error, since a much larger clone is one nucleotide away. The chain links TRBV25-1 to TRBJ1-2, with D possibly TRBD1 on 6 matching bases. The ends were cut back, 3 bases at V and 8 bases at J, with 19 bases in the middle. CDR3 size: 15 residues. The germline V gene encodes CDR1 MGHDK and CDR2 SYGVNS. CDR3 coding DNA: TGTGCCAGCAGTGAGGAGAACAGGGAGGGACTGGGCTACACCTTC. This sequence encodes CASSEENREGLGYTF.

This clonotype came up many times. Its ends do not fully match the called genes, so a read error is possible. This chain connects TRBV20-1 to TRBJ2-7; 7 bases agree with TRBD1. The CDR3 runs to 15 residues. The germline CDR1 and CDR2 sequences are DFQATT and SNEGSKA (reference sequence). The CDR3 DNA reads as TGCAGTGCCCTTCCCGCCGGGACAGTCTCCTATGAGCAGTACTTC. Protein product: CSALPAGTVSYEQYF.

Concerning this clonotype: Given a much more abundant clone one base away, this may be a read error. This chain joins TRBV29-1 and TRBJ2-4; D might be TRBD1 (6 bases). With the DNA end fitting TRBJ2-7 better, the J assignment may be wrong. The germline V gene encodes CDR1 SQVTM and CDR2 ANQGSEA. The CDR3 has 14 residues. DNA of the CDR3: TGCAGCGTGAAAAGGGGACACGGTCTCAACGAGCAGTACTTC. Protein: CSVKRGHGLNEQYF.

On this clonotype itself: The germline gene is not matched at one end of the junction; a read error may be the cause. The chain joins TRBV5-1 to TRBJ2-4, with 13 nucleotides matching TRBD2. Germline values: CDR1 SGHRS, CDR2 YFSETQ. CDR3 length: 15 amino acids. The CDR3 DNA is TGCGCCGGCAGCTCCGGACTAGCGGGAGAGTCTGAGCAGTACTTC. Protein sequence: CAGSSGLAGESEQYF. Full variable domain (outside the CDR3, taken from reference TRBV5-1 and TRBJ2-4): KAGVTQTPRYLIKTRGQQVTLSCSPISGHRSVSWYQQTPGQGLQFLFEYFSETQRNKGNFPGRFSGRQFSNSRSEMNVSTLELGDSALYLCAGSSGLAGESEQYFGAGTRLSVL.

This chain links TRBV20-1 with TRBJ2-7, with no clear D. Germline assignment: CDR1 DFQATT and CDR2 SNEGSKA (reference sequence). V shed 4 bases and J shed 0 bases, with 10 bases lying between them. This CDR3 is built from 13 residues. The CDR3, as DNA: TGCAGTGCTACGGACGGATACTCCTACGAGCAGTACTTC. Encoded protein: CSATDGYSYEQYF.

In regard to this clonotype: A read error may explain this, as a much larger clone is one base away. The chain couples TRBV20-1 to TRBJ2-7; 8 nucleotides line up with TRBD2. The CDR3 has 13 residues. J was trimmed by 7 bases and V by 6 bases; bases with no gene match: 11. Germline assignment: CDR1 DFQATT and CDR2 SNEGSKA (reference sequence). CDR3 amino acids: CSANPGLGGEQYF. CDR3 bases: TGCAGTGCCAACCCGGGACTAGGGGGAGAGCAGTACTTC.

This chain joins TRBV20-1 and TRBJ2-7, with D perhaps matching TRBD1 (5 bases). The ends were cut back, 5 bases at V and 6 bases at J, with 14 bases in the middle. The CDR3 is 12 residues long. The germline CDR1 and CDR2 sequences are DFQATT and SNEGSKA (reference sequence). The CDR3: CSAGRKGSEQYF. The CDR3 DNA sequence: TGCAGTGCTGGAAGGAAGGGGTCCGAGCAGTACTTC.

There are a few counts of this clonotype. The rearrangement uses TRBV28 and TRBJ2-7; D is possibly TRBD2 (8 bases). The better agreement between TRBJ2-4 and the DNA end casts doubt on the J call. The CDR3 totals 17 residues. Per germline, CDR1 MDHEN and CDR2 SYDVKM. CDR3 coding DNA: TGTGCCAGCAGTTCACCCGGACAGGCGGGGGGTGAAAACATTCAGTACTTC. It yields the protein CASSSPGQAGGENIQYF.

This clonotype appeared many times. CDR3 in amino acids: CASSQESRAETQYF. As DNA, the CDR3 is TGTGCCAGCAGCCAAGAGTCCAGGGCAGAGACCCAGTACTTC. The chain links TRBV4-2 to TRBJ2-5; the D gene is possibly TRBD1 (5 bases). Germline loops: CDR1 LGHNA, CDR2 YNFKEQ. Trimming pared 0 bases from V and 4 bases from J, leaving 9 bases between. The CDR3 is made up of 14 amino acids.